These T cell receptor beta chains were read from a single sample in a study of shared T cell receptors in the human thymus. Repertoires were generated with immunoSEQ multiplex PCR, while TCRdb's copy carries only in-frame clones and drops some. Of approximately 760,000 clones listed, approximately 83% were seen once; the top ten hold more than 0.008%. The same data also went into a second study, on human thymus T cells.

Sequenced material: thymocytes. The receptors originated from a girl under two years old with a congenital heart defect. Each CDR3 is given with its conserved first and last residue. Each record gives: clone size, D gene, V gene, J gene, CDR3 DNA, CDR3 protein. The D gene is left open where the match is weak. Clone size is not always given. Where it is, it says once, few, many or a class for expanded clones.

>NA|NA|TRBV6-5|TRBJ2-7
TGTGCCAGCCGATCTGTCATACCAGACGGGTACGAGCAGTACTTC
CASRSVIPDGYEQYF
>NA|NA|TRBV7-3|TRBJ2-3
TGTGCCAGCAGTTTAACCCCTAACCGTCTCAACACAGATACGCAGTATTTT
CASSLTPNRLNTDTQYF
>NA|NA|TRBV18|TRBJ1-6
TGTGCCAGCTCACCAACCGGGACAAATAATTCACCCCTCCACTTT
CASSPTGTNNSPLHF
>NA|TRBD1|TRBV7-6|TRBJ1-6
TGTGCCAGCAGCTCCGCCCGACAGGGTTCCTATAATTCACCCCTCCACTTT
CASSSARQGSYNSPLHF
>NA|NA|TRBV21-1|TRBJ1-4
TGTGCCAGAACCAGTAGGGGGAATGAAAAACTGTTTTTT
CARTSRGNEKLFF
>NA|NA|TRBV10-1|TRBJ2-2
TGCGCCAGCAGTGAGGGTTCCGGGACTTATAACACCGGGGAGCTGTTTTTT
CASSEGSGTYNTGELFF
>NA|NA|TRBV6-1|TRBJ1-1
TGTGCCAGCAGTCCGCGGGGGGGTGAGGCTTTCTTT
CASSPRGGEAFF
>NA|NA|TRBV27|TRBJ1-5
TGTGCCAGCAGTTTCGACAGGAGCAATCAGCCCCAGCATTTT
CASSFDRSNQPQHF
>NA|NA|TRBV6-7|TRBJ1-6
TGTGCCAGCAGCCGACGAGGGAGTGGCTCCTATAATTCCCCCCTCCACTTT
CASSRRGSGSYNSPLHF
>NA|TRBD1|TRBV19|TRBJ1-1
TGTGCCAGTAGTCCAGGACAGGGAAACACTGAAGCTTTCTTT
CASSPGQGNTEAFF
>NA|TRBD1|TRBV28|TRBJ2-7
TGTGCCAGCAGGGTGACAGGGACGTTGGGAAAGTACTTC
CASRVTGTLGKYF
>NA|TRBD1|TRBV11-2|TRBJ1-2
TGTGCCAGCAGCTTAGTTTGGGACAGGCTGGGTTATAACTATGGCTACACCTTC
CASSLVWDRLGYNYGYTF
>NA|NA|TRBV5-1|TRBJ2-1
TGCGCCAGCAGCTTAGGTGGGGGGGCGCTCCGCAATGAGCAGTTCTTC
CASSLGGGALRNEQFF
>NA|NA|TRBV5-1|TRBJ1-2
TGCGCCAGCAGATACGACAGCCTCGGCTACACCTTC
CASRYDSLGYTF
>NA|TRBD1|TRBV4-1|TRBJ1-2
TGCGCCAGCAGCCAAGAATCCCAGACAGGGTTCGGCTACACCTTC
CASSQESQTGFGYTF
>NA|NA|TRBV4-1|TRBJ1-2
TGCGCCAGCAGCCCTGGAGAAAGGAGCTTCTATGGCTACACCTTC
CASSPGERSFYGYTF
>NA|NA|TRBV27|TRBJ1-2
TGTGCCAGCAGTTTAAATCGACGGGGGTATGGCTACACCTTC
CASSLNRRGYGYTF
>NA|TRBD1|TRBV30|TRBJ1-5
TGTGCCTGGAGTCCGGACAGGTACAATCAGCCCCAGCATTTT
CAWSPDRYNQPQHF
>NA|TRBD1|TRBV6-1|TRBJ1-1
TGTGCCAGCAGTGAAAAACGGGACAGGCATATGAACACTGAAGCTTTCTTT
CASSEKRDRHMNTEAFF
>NA|TRBD1|TRBV19|TRBJ2-7
TGTGCCAGTAGCAAATCAAACATTACTCCGACAGGGGCGACCTACGAGCAGTACTTC
CASSKSNITPTGATYEQYF
>NA|NA|TRBV7-2|TRBJ2-7
TGTGCCAGCAGCTTAGATTTTGGCAGGAAACAGAAAATATCCTACGAGCAGTACTTC
CASSLDFGRKQKISYEQYF
>NA|TRBD1|TRBV2|TRBJ1-1
TGTGCCAGTGCTGTGGGGACAGGGAAGACTGAAGCTTTCTTT
CASAVGTGKTEAFF
>NA|NA|TRBV5-8|TRBJ1-2
TGTGCCAGCAGCTTGTACGCGGGAGAGATCTATGGCTACACCTTC
CASSLYAGEIYGYTF
>NA|TRBD1|TRBV7-6|TRBJ2-3
TGTGCCAGCAGCTTGACAGGGTCAGATACGCAGTATTTT
CASSLTGSDTQYF
>NA|NA|TRBV5-6|TRBJ1-2
TGTGCCAGCAGCCCCCTCCCCGGAGGGTGGGGGGGCTACACCTTC
CASSPLPGGWGGYTF
>once|NA|TRBV4-1|TRBJ1-2
TGCGCCAGCAGCCAAGCGGGGGTCTCATCCGTTTCGATTTATGGCTACACCTTC
CASSQAGVSSVSIYGYTF
>NA|TRBD1|TRBV18|TRBJ1-1
TGTGCCAGCTCACACCGGACAGGGTTGGTCACTGAAGCTTTCTTT
CASSHRTGLVTEAFF
>few|TRBD1|TRBV7-9|TRBJ1-2
TGTGCCAGCAGCTTCGGGACAGGGGACCATGGCTACACCTTC
CASSFGTGDHGYTF
>NA|NA|TRBV15|TRBJ2-1
TGTGCCACCAGCAGAGATCTGCCCGGTCCTCCCGTCAAAAATGAGCAGTTCTTC
CATSRDLPGPPVKNEQFF
>once|NA|TRBV14|TRBJ1-3
TGTGCCAGCAGCGACGTGGGGAGAGGAGGAAACACCATATATTTT
CASSDVGRGGNTIYF
>NA|NA|TRBV7-9|TRBJ1-3
TGTGCCAGCAGCCACCATTCCGAGGGAGACTCTGGAAACACCATATATTTT
CASSHHSEGDSGNTIYF
>NA|TRBD2|TRBV5-7|TRBJ2-1
TGTGCCAGCAGCCGCCCACTAGCGGGGGGAGACACCAATGAGCAGTTCTTC
CASSRPLAGGDTNEQFF
>NA|TRBD1|TRBV7-2|TRBJ1-5
TGTGCCAGCAGCTTAGTGGGGGACAGGGATCAGCCCCAGCATTTT
CASSLVGDRDQPQHF
>NA|NA|TRBV6-1|TRBJ1-2
TGTGCCAGCAGTGAAGCGCGTGTTGGGGACACCCGAGGCCTCTATGGCTACACCTTC
CASSEARVGDTRGLYGYTF
>NA|NA|TRBV4-3|TRBJ2-1
TGCGCCAGCAGCCAAGTCCCGATACGGAGGGGGCAGTTCTTC
CASSQVPIRRGQFF
>NA|NA|TRBV5-1|TRBJ2-6
TGCGCCAGCAGCCCACCCGGGACTCCCGTTTTGGCTGGGGCCAACGTCCTGACTTTC
CASSPPGTPVLAGANVLTF
>NA|TRBD2|TRBV7-8|TRBJ2-2
TGTGCCAGCAGCTCATCACTAGCGGGGGGGCTTGAGAACACCGGGGAGCTGTTTTTT
CASSSSLAGGLENTGELFF
>NA|NA|TRBV7-2|TRBJ2-5
TGTGCCAGCAACCATCCTAAGAAACAGGTTTCGGTGAAGACCCAGTACTTC
CASNHPKKQVSVKTQYF
>NA|NA|TRBV7-9|TRBJ1-5
TGTGCCAGCAGTTACAGCAGGGACAATCAACCCCAGCATTTT
CASSYSRDNQPQHF
>NA|NA|TRBV6-1|TRBJ2-7
TGTGCCAGCAGCGAAGGACAGGCGGGGGGCGGCTCCTACGAGCAGTACTTC
CASSEGQAGGGSYEQYF
>NA|NA|TRBV4-1|TRBJ1-5
TGCGCCAGCAGCCAAGGACCGCAGGTAAATCAGCCCCAGCATTTT
CASSQGPQVNQPQHF
>NA|TRBD1|TRBV5-1|TRBJ1-1
TGCGCCAGCAGCTTGTTTCCAGGGGGCACTGAAGCTTTCTTT
CASSLFPGGTEAFF
>NA|TRBD2|TRBV4-1|TRBJ2-7
TGCGCCAGCAGCCAGGCTCATCTAGCGGGGGCAACCTACGAGCAGTACTTC
CASSQAHLAGATYEQYF
>NA|NA|TRBV29-1|TRBJ2-7
TGCAGCGTTGTCCGCGACGAGCAGTACTTC
CSVVRDEQYF
>NA|NA|TRBV4-2|TRBJ1-2
TGTGCCAGCAGCCAAGGTCTGCTGGGGGGGTACCTTCACTATGGCTACACCTTC
CASSQGLLGGYLHYGYTF
>NA|TRBD1|TRBV19|TRBJ1-1
TGTGCCACTAACAGGGGAAGGGGGACTGAAGCTTTCTTT
CATNRGRGTEAFF
>NA|TRBD2|TRBV7-9|TRBJ2-5
TGTGCCAGCAGAACTAGCGGGGGGGCAATAGAAGAGACCCAGTACTTC
CASRTSGGAIEETQYF
>NA|TRBD2|TRBV30|TRBJ2-7
TGTGCCTGGGGATTGACTAGCGGGGTCAACGAGCAGTACTTC
CAWGLTSGVNEQYF
>NA|NA|TRBV6-6|TRBJ2-1
TGTGCCAGCAGTTACCCAGGGACACTCAATGAGCAGTTCTTC
CASSYPGTLNEQFF
>NA|NA|TRBV9|TRBJ1-2
TGTGCCAGCAGCGTAGTCTCCCGATTTCCAGGGGCATACTATGGCTACACCTTC
CASSVVSRFPGAYYGYTF